One sample yielded the 13 T cell receptor beta chains listed below, sequenced in a study of cytomegalovirus exposure and HLA in healthy donors. The PCR used 60 Vbeta and 13 Jbeta primers. The assay was immunoSEQ multiplex PCR, and TCRdb's table has in-frame clones only and misses some. Of more than 80,000 clones listed, 64% were seen once; the top ten hold about 2.3%. The sample consisted of PBMCs. These receptors all stem from a human donor in good health.

The chain joins TRBV4-1 to TRBJ1-2; 7 bases match TRBD1. The V segment lost 11 bases and the J segment 6 bases; nucleotides outside the gene matches: 15. The CDR3 spans 14 residues. Germline assignment: CDR1 MGHRA and CDR2 YSYEKL. CDR3 nucleotides: TGCGCCCCCACCGGGTTTGACAGGGACCATGGCTACACCTTC. It encodes CAPTGFDRDHGYTF.

V gene TRBV7-2 combines with J gene TRBJ2-1, with 8 bases matching TRBD2. The V and J ends lost 5 bases and 3 bases, in that order; junction bases with no gene match: 6. The CDR3 runs to 15 residues. The V gene's germline CDR1 is SGHTA and CDR2 FQGNSA. The CDR3 loop reads CASSETRGVYNEQFF. For the CDR3, the DNA is TGTGCCAGCAGCGAGACGCGGGGGGTCTACAATGAGCAGTTCTTC.

This clone was counted only a few times. Other DNA variants within this sample encode the same CDR3. This chain links TRBV5-4 with TRBJ2-3; D gene unclear. Germline V gene sequence: CDR1 SGHNT, CDR2 YYREEE (reference sequence). Trimming took 0 bases from V and 4 from J, leaving 9 bases between them. There are 14 residues in the CDR3. The CDR3 nucleotides are TGTGCCAGCAGCTTGGAGGCAGGCGCAGATACGCAGTATTTT. Amino acid sequence: CASSLEAGADTQYF.

This clone was counted once. The chain carries TRBV30 and TRBJ1-6, with D unresolved. Trimming took 2 bases from V and 8 from J, leaving 10 bases between them. The germline CDR1 and CDR2 sequences are GTSNPN and SVGIG (reference sequence). The CDR3 is made up of 13 amino acids. The CDR3 nucleotides are TGTGCCTGGAGTCCCGGGTCGGATTCACCCCTCCACTTT. Translating gives CAWSPGSDSPLHF.

The rearrangement uses TRBV30 and TRBJ2-7; D perhaps matches TRBD1 (5 bases). Germline values: CDR1 GTSNPN, CDR2 SVGIG (reference sequence). The ends were cut back, 3 bases at V and 11 bases at J, with 14 bases in the middle. This CDR3 is 11 amino acids long. The DNA for the CDR3 is TGTGCCTGGAGGAGCAGGGAAATCAAGTACTTC. Translating it yields CAWRSREIKYF. Using reference TRBV30 and TRBJ2-7 for the parts outside the CDR3, the full variable domain is SQTIHQWPATLVQPVGSPLSLECTVEGTSNPNLYWYRQAAGRGLQLLFYSVGIGQISSEVPQNLSASRPQDRQFILSSKKLLLSDSGFYLCAWRSREIKYFGPGTRLTVT.

This clone was observed a few times. The V and J genes are TRBV11-3 and TRBJ2-3; TRBD2 matches at 12 bases. The ends lost 5 bases at V and 6 bases at J; junction bases unmatched: 9. This CDR3 region has 16 residues. CDR1 and CDR2 from the germline V gene are SGHNT and YENEEA. The CDR3 DNA is TGTGCCAGCAGCCACGGGACTAGCGGGCGAGCGGATACGCAGTATTTT. It is translated as CASSHGTSGRADTQYF.

The chain has TRBV5-1 and TRBJ2-5; 7 bases align to TRBD2. V lost 4 bases, J lost 2 bases, and 5 bases stayed unmatched. The CDR3 totals 14 residues. The germline V gene has CDR1 SGHRS and CDR2 YFSETQ. The CDR3 region is CASSGAGEQETQYF. The CDR3 DNA follows: TGCGCCAGCAGCGGTGCGGGGGAGCAAGAGACCCAGTACTTC.

This clone was seen a single time. This chain joins TRBV9 and TRBJ2-7; maybe TRBD1 (5 bases). The V gene lost 0 bases and the J gene lost 2 bases, with 9 bases spanning the gap. The CDR3 loop spans 14 amino acids. In germline, CDR1 is SGDLS, CDR2 YYNGEE. The CDR3 DNA reads TGTGCCAGCAGCGTAGGTGGGGCAACCTACGAGCAGTACTTC. This codes for CASSVGGATYEQYF.

Written as DNA, the CDR3 is TGTGCCAGCAGCTTAGATCATGCAGGGCCGGACACTGAAGCTTTCTTT. Translation: CASSLDHAGPDTEAFF. The J gene is TRBJ1-1, the V gene TRBV7-2, with D possibly TRBD1 on 5 matching bases. V lost 1 base to trimming and J lost 3 bases, with 15 bases between them. CDR1 and CDR2 (germline): SGHTA, FQGNSA. CDR3 length: 16 amino acids.

V and J are TRBV5-4 and TRBJ1-6, with 7 bases aligning to TRBD1. This CDR3 has 17 residues. Per the germline V gene, CDR1 is SGHNT and CDR2 is YYREEE (reference sequence). V dropped 4 bases and J dropped 0; count of bases not matched to a gene: 7. CDR3 sequence reads: CASSHDRANSYNSPLHF. The DNA of the CDR3 is TGTGCCAGCAGCCATGACAGGGCGAACTCCTATAATTCACCCCTCCACTTT. The variable domain in full, completed from reference TRBV5-4 and TRBJ1-6, reads ETGVTQSPTHLIKTRGQQVTLRCSSQSGHNTVSWYQQALGQGPQFIFQYYREEENGRGNFPPRFSGLQFPNYSSELNVNALELDDSALYLCASSHDRANSYNSPLHFGNGTRLTVT.

This clone was detected only a few times. The chain recombines TRBV7-3 with TRBJ2-3, with no clear D. Germline loops: CDR1 SGHTA, CDR2 FQGTGA. The CDR3 is 14 amino acids. V lost 5 bases, J lost 3 bases, and 12 bases lay in between. CDR3 sequence reads: CASSPSLQTDTQYF. The CDR3 DNA sequence: TGTGCCAGCAGCCCCTCCTTACAGACAGATACGCAGTATTTT.

This chain connects TRBV21-1 to TRBJ1-6; TRBD1, the table's D call, lacks a check against the DNA. TRBV21-1 is a pseudogene segment. The CDR3 is 18 amino acids. The CDR3, as DNA: TGTGCCAGCAGCAAAGAATTGGGCAGTAAGAACTATAATTCACCCCTCCACTTT. This sequence encodes CASSKELGSKNYNSPLHF.

V gene TRBV30 combines with J gene TRBJ1-5, with D perhaps TRBD1 (6 bases). The length of the CDR3 is 18 residues. V lost 1 base, J lost 2 bases, and 21 bases lay in between. Germline V gene sequence: CDR1 GTSNPN, CDR2 SVGIG (reference sequence). In nucleotides, the CDR3 is TGTGCCTGGAGTGCGCGGTTTCGGGCAGGGGCCGGCAATCAGCCCCAGCATTTT. Protein sequence: CAWSARFRAGAGNQPQHF.